This T cell receptor beta chain was sequenced during a study of shared clonotypes between healthy human individuals. V was pared by 4 bases and J by 0 bases, with 16 bases between. Germline V gives CDR1 LNHDA, CDR2 SQIVND (reference sequence). The CDR3 contains 17 residues. In the original analysis: There were no quality scores in the junction-only immunoSEQ sequences, so filtering differed. The protocol was immunoSEQ multiplex PCR, while the TCRdb copy is restricted to in-frame clones and leaves out a portion. V, J and clone size derive from that table, while D and trimming were established from the DNA sequence. The table lists 2.5 million or so clones, more than 90% of them singletons.

Sequencing was carried out using naive CD4+ T cells sorted from blood. Subset denoted: CD45RA+ positively selected. The clonotype originates from a man younger than 30 in good health. V usage is TRBV19 and J usage is TRBJ1-5; a weak D match, TRBD1 (5 bases). CDR3 DNA sequence: TGTGCCAGTAGTAGAGGTGTTGGGGGAGATAGCAATCAGCCCCAGCATTTT. The encoded protein is CASSRGVGGDSNQPQHF.